These T cell receptor beta chains were read from a single sample in a study of cytomegalovirus exposure and HLA in healthy donors. Produced via immunoSEQ multiplex PCR; TCRdb's table is partial and in-frame only. The sample holds about 190,000 clones, about 80% seen once. Sequenced sample: PBMCs. The source of these receptors is a boy between 10 and 17 years old in good health and CMV-seronegative. Both conserved end residues are part of each CDR3. D genes are given only for firm matches. A clone size is listed for some rows: how often the clone was seen (once, few, many), or a class if it is expanded.

cdr3_nt cdr3_aa clone_size j_call cdr3_length v_call d_call
TGTGCCATCACCCCGACAGAGAACAATGAGCAGTTCTTC CAITPTENNEQFF once TRBJ2-1 13 TRBV10-3 -
TGTGCCAGCAGCGTCGGACTAGGGAATTTAGCCGAGCAGTACTTC CASSVGLGNLAEQYF few TRBJ2-7 15 TRBV9 TRBD2
TGTGCCAGCAGCTTAGGTACCTTCGCGGGAGGCACAGATACGCAGTATTTT CASSLGTFAGGTDTQYF - TRBJ2-3 17 TRBV7-9 TRBD2
TGTGCCAGCAGCTCTAGCGGGAGGGAGACCCAGTACTTC CASSSSGRETQYF - TRBJ2-5 13 TRBV7-9 TRBD2
TGTGCCAGCAGCGGCCTAGCGGGAGGTGATACGCAGTATTTT CASSGLAGGDTQYF - TRBJ2-3 14 TRBV9 TRBD2
TGTGCCAGCAGTGACTCGTCACTCAACTCCTACAATGAGCAGTTCTTC CASSDSSLNSYNEQFF - TRBJ2-1 16 TRBV6-4 -
TGTGCCAGTACACCGAATCATCAGGGGAGGGGGACCCAGTACTTC CASTPNHQGRGTQYF - TRBJ2-5 15 TRBV19 -
TGCGCCAGCAGTGGCGGGACAGGGGTGTACGAGCAGTACTTC CASSGGTGVYEQYF once TRBJ2-7 14 TRBV10-2 TRBD1
TGTGCCCCAGGGCGACAGAGCTTAATCGGGGGCTACACCTTC CAPGRQSLIGGYTF - TRBJ1-2 14 TRBV5-3 -
TGTGCCAGCAGTTTAGGGACTAGCGGGAGCTCCTACAATGAGCAGTTCTTC CASSLGTSGSSYNEQFF - TRBJ2-1 17 TRBV27 TRBD2
TGTGCCAGTAGTACACAGGGGGCATCACTTTTT CASSTQGASLF - TRBJ1-5 11 TRBV19 TRBD1
TGTGCCAGCAGTTTATGGGGGGGACAGCCCCAGCATTTT CASSLWGGQPQHF - TRBJ1-5 13 TRBV27 -
TGTGCCAGCAGTGGGGTGCGGGGGGCACATGGCTACACCTTC CASSGVRGAHGYTF once TRBJ1-2 14 TRBV6-1 -
TGTGCCATCACCCGGGACAGCAATTCACCCCTCCACTTT CAITRDSNSPLHF - TRBJ1-6 13 TRBV10-3 TRBD1
TGTGCCAGCAGTTACGGGGACAAGTATAATACGCAGTATTTT CASSYGDKYNTQYF - TRBJ2-3 14 TRBV6-6 -
TGCGCCAGCAGCCAAGGGTGGGACAGGGGGCTCTACAATGAGCAGTTCTTC CASSQGWDRGLYNEQFF - TRBJ2-1 17 TRBV4-3 TRBD1
TGTGCCAGCAGCTTGGCCAATGAGCAGTTCTTC CASSLANEQFF - TRBJ2-1 11 TRBV11-3 -
TGTGCCATCAGTTACTCCGGGACACAGATGTCCTACGAGCAGTACTTC CAISYSGTQMSYEQYF - TRBJ2-7 16 TRBV10-3 -
TGTGCCAGCAGCTTGGGGACAGGGATTGGCTACACCTTC CASSLGTGIGYTF - TRBJ1-2 13 TRBV7-3 TRBD1
TGTGCCAGCATCGGGACTCTCTACGAGCAGTACTTC CASIGTLYEQYF - TRBJ2-7 12 TRBV2 -
TGCGCCAGCAGCCATCCTTTCGAGACAACTAATGAAAAACTGTTTTTT CASSHPFETTNEKLFF - TRBJ1-4 16 TRBV4-1 -
TGTGCCAGCAGACCGAGAAGCGGGAGTATGCACAATGAGCAGTTCTTC CASRPRSGSMHNEQFF - TRBJ2-1 16 TRBV27 TRBD2
TGTGCCTGGAGTGGACGGGACAGGGGCTATGGCTACACCTTC CAWSGRDRGYGYTF - TRBJ1-2 14 TRBV30 TRBD1
TGCGCCAGCAGCCAAGATCTTAGGAGCTCCTATAATTCACCCCTCCACTTT CASSQDLRSSYNSPLHF once TRBJ1-6 17 TRBV4-1 -
TGTGCTAGTGGTTTGTATCCCAAGGAGGCAGGGGGCTCCTATAATTCACCCCTCCACTTT CASGLYPKEAGGSYNSPLHF - TRBJ1-6 20 TRBV12-5 TRBD1
TGTGCCAGCAGTTCCCCCCGGACAGGGGGTGGCTACACCTTC CASSSPRTGGGYTF once TRBJ1-2 14 TRBV6-5 TRBD1
TGCGCCAGCAGCTTGGATCGCCAGGGTTTAGCTGAAGCTTTCTTT CASSLDRQGLAEAFF - TRBJ1-1 15 TRBV5-1 -
TGTGCCAGCAGCCAAACGAGTTTAAGCAGGGGCTCTGGAAACACCATATATTTT CASSQTSLSRGSGNTIYF - TRBJ1-3 18 TRBV14 -
TGTGCCAGCTCCCTCAGGGCCGACACCGGGGAGCTGTTTTTT CASSLRADTGELFF few TRBJ2-2 14 TRBV18 -
TGTGCCAGCAGTTCCCAGGATACGCAGTATTTT CASSSQDTQYF - TRBJ2-3 11 TRBV6-6 -
TGTGCCATCAAGGGACAGGGGATGAACACTGAAGCTTTCTTT CAIKGQGMNTEAFF - TRBJ1-1 14 TRBV10-3 TRBD1
TGCAGCGTTTGGCGGACAGGGTCAGATACGCAGTATTTT CSVWRTGSDTQYF - TRBJ2-3 13 TRBV29-1 TRBD1
TGTGCCAGCAGCGCGGAGGACAGGGTTGGCACTGAAGCTTTCTTT CASSAEDRVGTEAFF - TRBJ1-1 15 TRBV9 TRBD1
TGTGCCAGCAGCCCACGCAAGAGCTCTGGAAACACCATATATTTT CASSPRKSSGNTIYF once TRBJ1-3 15 TRBV6-5 -
TGCGCCAGCAGCCCCATACAGGGGGCAACTTATAATTCACCCCTCCACTTT CASSPIQGATYNSPLHF - TRBJ1-6 17 TRBV4-1 TRBD1
TGTGCCAGCAGCTCAGGGCCAGGGGTAAGCAATCAGCCCCAGCATTTT CASSSGPGVSNQPQHF - TRBJ1-5 16 TRBV7-9 -
TGTGCCAGCAGCTTCAGGCAGGGGCGAAATCAGCCCCAGCATTTT CASSFRQGRNQPQHF few TRBJ1-5 15 TRBV7-8 -
TGTGCCAGCAGCTCCGGTATTGCTAGCGGGAACCACGAGCAGTACTTC CASSSGIASGNHEQYF - TRBJ2-7 16 TRBV13 TRBD2
TGTGCCAGTACCACGCGGTCAGGGCCGCATACGCAGTATTTT CASTTRSGPHTQYF - TRBJ2-3 14 TRBV19 -
TGTGCCAGCAGCCCCGGACAGGGGAGTGAAAAACTGTTTTTT CASSPGQGSEKLFF - TRBJ1-4 14 TRBV6-5 TRBD1
TGCGCCAGCAGCTTGTCCGGGAGGGCCGACTATGAGCAGTTCTTC CASSLSGRADYEQFF - TRBJ2-1 15 TRBV5-1 TRBD2
TGCAGCGTTGAGGTAGCGGGTTCCTCCACAGATACGCAGTATTTT CSVEVAGSSTDTQYF - TRBJ2-3 15 TRBV29-1 TRBD2
TGCGCCAGCAGCGTAAGGGACAGGGGGTCTGATGGCTACACCTTC CASSVRDRGSDGYTF - TRBJ1-2 15 TRBV5-1 TRBD1
TGCGCCAGCAGCTTCCCCAGGGGGAAAGAGCAGTTCTTC CASSFPRGKEQFF - TRBJ2-1 13 TRBV5-1 TRBD1
TGTGCCAGTAGCATAGGGCGGGGGGTGTTCTCGCATCGTGAAGCTTTCTTT CASSIGRGVFSHREAFF few TRBJ1-1 17 TRBV19 -
TGTGCCAGTAGTATGCTGGTCAGGGGGACTAATGAAAAACTGTTTTTT CASSMLVRGTNEKLFF - TRBJ1-4 16 TRBV19 TRBD1
TGTGCTAGTGGTGGCCCAGCGGGAGGGCCTGACGAGCAGTACTTC CASGGPAGGPDEQYF - TRBJ2-7 15 TRBV12-5 TRBD2
TGTGCCAGCAGCTTAACTCTTGTAACCGCTTTCTTT CASSLTLVTAFF few TRBJ1-1 12 TRBV7-2 -
TGTGCCAGCAGCTTAGCGGGACAGGGGGGGACAGATACGCAGTATTTT CASSLAGQGGTDTQYF - TRBJ2-3 16 TRBV7-2 TRBD1
TGTGCCAGTAGTATCGGGACCGGGGAGCTGTTTTTT CASSIGTGELFF few TRBJ2-2 12 TRBV19 -
TGTGCCAGCAGCCAAGCACGGACAGGGGGCGCCGAGCAGTACTTC CASSQARTGGAEQYF once TRBJ2-7 15 TRBV14 TRBD1
TGTGCCAGCAGGCTGACCACAGGAGACTATGGCTACACCTTC CASRLTTGDYGYTF - TRBJ1-2 14 TRBV5-4 -
TGTGCCAGCAGCCACCTACCAAGAGATGGCTACACCTTC CASSHLPRDGYTF - TRBJ1-2 13 TRBV11-2 -